The next 32 T cell receptor beta chains were all read from a single sample in a study of technical replicates of blood from a few donors. Profiled with immunoSEQ multiplex PCR; TCRdb holds only in-frame clones, not every one. The table includes tens of thousands of clones, over 85% detected once. The sequenced sample consisted of T cells isolated from PBMCs. The receptor set was obtained from a human donor in good health.

This clone has just one count. This chain joins TRBV2 and TRBJ1-5, with D hard to call. This CDR3 contains 14 residues. CDR1 and CDR2 (germline): SNHLY, FYNNEI. V was cut by 4 bases and J by 5 bases, with 12 bases left in between. This chain's CDR3 is CASSVSWRDQPQHF. CDR3 in DNA: TGTGCCAGCAGTGTCTCTTGGAGGGATCAGCCCCAGCATTTT.

The chain employs TRBV15 and TRBJ2-7; D call uncertain. The CDR3 is 15 residues long. Between the trimmed V and J ends, which lost 1 base and 0 bases, there was a span of 10 bases. CDR1 LNHNV and CDR2 YYDKDF come from the germline V gene (reference sequence). The CDR3 here is CATSRAGRNSYEQYF. CDR3 nucleotide sequence: TGTGCCACCAGCAGAGCAGGAAGAAACTCCTACGAGCAGTACTTC. The whole variable domain, filled in from reference TRBV15 and TRBJ2-7, reads DAMVIQNPRYQVTQFGKPVTLSCSQTLNHNVMYWYQQKSSQAPKLLFHYYDKDFNNEADTPDNFQSRRPNTSFCFLDIRSPGLGDTAMYLCATSRAGRNSYEQYFGPGTRLTVT.

The gene calls are TRBV4-1 and TRBJ1-2; D possibly corresponds to TRBD1 (5 bases). CDR1 is MGHRA, CDR2 YSYEKL, per germline. The germline V and J ends were trimmed by 1 base and 7 bases, with 16 bases remaining between them. The CDR3 extends over 15 amino acids. CDR3: CASSQVGQVYSGYTF. The DNA of the CDR3 is TGCGCCAGCAGCCAAGTGGGGCAGGTCTATAGTGGCTACACCTTC.

J is TRBJ2-5 and V is TRBV11-2; a weak D match, TRBD2 (6 bases). Trimming took 6 bases from V and 5 from J, leaving 13 bases between them. The CDR3 extends over 13 amino acids. Germline CDR1 SGHAT, CDR2 FQNNGV. CDR3 nucleotide sequence: TGTGCCAGCAGTAATACAGGAGGGGAGACCCAGTACTTC. Its translation is CASSNTGGETQYF.

This chain uses TRBV19 with TRBJ2-7; TRBD2 matches 7 bases. The CDR3 has 14 residues. In germline, CDR1 is LNHDA, CDR2 SQIVND (reference sequence). J was trimmed by 1 base and V by 5 bases; bases with no gene match: 5. CDR3 residues: CASSFGGGSYEQYF. The DNA of the CDR3 is TGTGCCAGTAGTTTTGGCGGGGGATCCTACGAGCAGTACTTC. Based on the CDR3 plus reference TRBV19 and TRBJ2-7, the full variable domain is DGGITQSPKYLFRKEGQNVTLSCEQNLNHDAMYWYRQDPGQGLRLIYYSQIVNDFQKGDIAEGYSVSREKKESFPLTVTSAQKNPTAFYLCASSFGGGSYEQYFGPGTRLTVT.

The chain employs TRBV9 and TRBJ2-7; TRBD1 is a possible D gene (6 bases). From germline, CDR1 is SGDLS and CDR2 YYNGEE. V shed 0 bases and J shed 0 bases, with 13 bases lying between them. The CDR3 totals 16 residues. DNA of the CDR3: TGTGCCAGCAGCGTAGGTGGGGGCCCAAACTCCTACGAGCAGTACTTC. Translation: CASSVGGGPNSYEQYF.

This chain joins TRBV9 and TRBJ2-7; weak D call: TRBD1 (6 bases). V lost 0 bases and J lost 0, with 10 bases in between. Per germline, CDR1 SGDLS and CDR2 YYNGEE. This CDR3 spans 15 amino acids. CDR3 sequence reads: CASSVGWGHSYEQYF. The CDR3 region has the DNA TGTGCCAGCAGCGTAGGGTGGGGGCACTCCTACGAGCAGTACTTC.

This chain links TRBV2 with TRBJ2-3; 10 bases match TRBD2. Germline V gene lookup returns CDR1 SNHLY and CDR2 FYNNEI. The J segment lost 1 base and the V segment lost 10 bases, leaving 8 bases of the junction unmatched. The CDR3 loop spans 15 amino acids. Written as DNA, the CDR3 is TGTGCCACCTATGGACTAGCGGAGGGCACAGATACGCAGTATTTT. It codes for CATYGLAEGTDTQYF.

The chain links TRBV4-2 to TRBJ2-1; D is unresolved. Germline assignment: CDR1 LGHNA and CDR2 YNFKEQ. V lost 0 bases and J 9 bases, leaving 9 bases between the germline ends. CDR3 length: 13 amino acids. The CDR3 nucleotides are TGTGCCAGCAGCCAAGACAACAGTGCTGAGCAGTTCTTC. Encoded protein: CASSQDNSAEQFF.

The chain links TRBV6-5 to TRBJ2-2; weak D call: TRBD1 (6 bases). CDR1 and CDR2 (germline): MNHEY, SVGAGI. There are 15 residues in the CDR3. V was pared by 6 bases and J by 5 bases, with 16 bases between. CDR3 coding DNA: TGTGCCAGCAGACGACTGACAGGCAATACCGGGGAGCTGTTTTTT. Protein: CASRRLTGNTGELFF.

The V call is TRBV6-1, the J call TRBJ2-7, with a tentative D call TRBD2 (6 bases). Germline V gene sequence: CDR1 MNHNS, CDR2 SASEGT. V lost 1 base, J lost 4 bases, and 14 bases lay in between. The CDR3 length is 15 residues. CDR3 loop: CASSEEAGRMYEQYF. The CDR3, as DNA: TGTGCCAGCAGTGAAGAGGCGGGAAGGATGTACGAGCAGTACTTC.

This rearrangement joins TRBV15 to TRBJ2-7; TRBD1 aligns across 7 bases. Germline CDR1 reads LNHNV; CDR2 reads YYDKDF (reference sequence). The CDR3 has 16 residues. Trimming removed 0 bases from V and 2 bases from J; junction bases left unmatched: 7. In DNA form, the CDR3 reads TGTGCCACCAGCAGAGATAGCAGACAGGGTCCCTACGAGCAGTACTTC. Its translation: CATSRDSRQGPYEQYF.

The V gene is TRBV7-6, the J gene TRBJ2-3; weak D call: TRBD2 (6 bases). Trimming removed 3 bases from V and 6 bases from J, with 10 bases in between. The CDR3 loop spans 13 amino acids. Germline V gene sequence: CDR1 SGHVS, CDR2 FNYEAQ. The CDR3, as DNA: TGTGCCAGCAGCTTCGGCGGGAAGGATACGCAGTATTTT. Amino acids: CASSFGGKDTQYF.

This chain joins TRBV4-3 and TRBJ1-2; no clear D. V was clipped by 7 bases and J by 7 bases, with 22 bases between them. This CDR3 is built from 15 residues. Germline CDR1 reads LGHNA; CDR2 reads YSLEER. CDR3 region: CASNPTLRQPGGYTF. In DNA form, the CDR3 reads TGCGCCAGCAATCCCACTCTTAGACAACCAGGTGGCTACACCTTC.

The J gene is TRBJ2-5, the V gene TRBV7-3; 12 bases fit TRBD2. After removal of 2 bases from V and 4 bases from J, the junction contained 2 bases not matched to a gene. This CDR3 contains 15 residues. Germline loops: CDR1 SGHTA, CDR2 FQGTGA. CDR3 nucleotides: TGTGCCAGCAGCTTAGGGGGACTAGCGGGAGAGACCCAGTACTTC. Its translation is CASSLGGLAGETQYF.

V gene TRBV10-1 combines with J gene TRBJ1-4; TRBD1 might be the D (6 bases). Trimming pared 0 bases from V and 7 bases from J, leaving 12 bases between. The CDR3 is 15 residues long. Germline CDR1 and CDR2: WNHNN and SYGVQD (reference sequence). The CDR3 nucleotides are TGCGCCAGCAGTGAGTCCGGTGGCAGGGGTGAAAAACTGTTTTTT. Amino acids: CASSESGGRGEKLFF.

This rearrangement joins TRBV2 to TRBJ2-2, with 10 bases fitting TRBD2. Germline values: CDR1 SNHLY, CDR2 FYNNEI. With 6 bases clipped from V and 3 bases from J, the junction kept 10 bases outside the gene matches. CDR3 length: 17 residues. CDR3 DNA sequence: TGTGCCAGCAGGCCGCTAGCGGGAGTTCTCGACACCGGGGAGCTGTTTTTT. Translating it yields CASRPLAGVLDTGELFF.

The chain recombines TRBV19 with TRBJ2-7; 10 bases match TRBD1. CDR1 and CDR2 from the germline V gene are LNHDA and SQIVND (reference sequence). This CDR3 contains 13 residues. V lost 7 bases to trimming and J lost 6 bases; unmatched junction nucleotides: 6. The CDR3 sequence: CASKGQGEAEQYF. In nucleotides, the CDR3 is TGTGCCAGTAAAGGACAGGGGGAAGCCGAGCAGTACTTC.

Only one count was recorded for this clone. The V call is TRBV28, the J call TRBJ2-7, with D possibly being TRBD1 (5 bases). The V gene lost 8 bases and the J gene lost 1 base, with 21 bases spanning the gap. The CDR3 is 16 residues long. Germline V lookup: CDR1 MDHEN, CDR2 SYDVKM. The CDR3 loop is CASGQMEPFPSYEQYF. CDR3 in DNA: TGTGCCAGCGGACAAATGGAGCCGTTCCCATCCTACGAGCAGTACTTC.

The chain couples TRBV5-4 to TRBJ2-1, with TRBD2 matching 10 bases. Germline V gives CDR1 SGHNT, CDR2 YYREEE (reference sequence). CDR3 length: 16 residues. J was trimmed by 2 bases and V by 4 bases; bases with no gene match: 6. The CDR3 bases are TGTGCCAGCAGCCGGGGACTAGCGCTTACCTACAATGAGCAGTTCTTC. It encodes CASSRGLALTYNEQFF.

This chain joins TRBV30 and TRBJ1-1; 7 bases map to TRBD1. CDR1 and CDR2 from the germline V gene are GTSNPN and SVGIG (reference sequence). J gave up 3 bases and V 4 bases, and 5 bases lay outside the gene matches. The CDR3 extends over 13 amino acids. The CDR3 nucleotides read TGTGCCTGGATAGGGGGCGGGTACACTGAAGCTTTCTTT. It translates to CAWIGGGYTEAFF.

The chain recombines TRBV12-5 with TRBJ2-5, with 11 positions matching TRBD1. After removal of 6 bases from V and 5 bases from J, the junction contained 2 bases not matched to a gene. This CDR3 region has 13 residues. In germline, CDR1 is LGHNT, CDR2 FRNRAP. The CDR3 is CASGDRGPETQYF. CDR3 bases: TGTGCTAGTGGGGACAGGGGGCCTGAGACCCAGTACTTC. Filled out from reference TRBV12-5 and TRBJ2-5, the complete variable domain reads DARVTQTPRHKVTEMGQEVTMRCQPILGHNTVFWYRQTMMQGLELLAYFRNRAPLDDSGMPKDRFSAEMPDATLATLKIQPSEPRDSAVYFCASGDRGPETQYFGPGTRLLVL.

The genes are TRBV5-6 and TRBJ1-2, with 8 bases aligning to TRBD1. The V segment lost 0 bases and the J segment 8 bases; nucleotides outside the gene matches: 6. Germline CDR1 SGHDT, CDR2 YYEEEE. The length of the CDR3 is 14 residues. CDR3: CASSLAPGQGGYTF. CDR3 DNA: TGTGCCAGCAGCTTGGCCCCCGGACAGGGAGGCTACACCTTC.

The genes are TRBV5-1 and TRBJ1-2, with D possibly TRBD1 on 6 matching bases. The germline V gene has CDR1 SGHRS and CDR2 YFSETQ. The V end lost 4 bases, the J end lost 3 bases, and 13 bases lay between the germline ends. This CDR3 has 14 residues. For the CDR3, the DNA is TGCGCCAGCAGCACTTCGGCAGGGGACTATGGCTACACCTTC. It is translated as CASSTSAGDYGYTF.

The chain has TRBV27 and TRBJ2-5; unclear D gene. Germline V lookup: CDR1 MNHEY, CDR2 SMNVEV (reference sequence). Trimming took 2 bases from V and 6 from J, leaving 10 bases between them. The CDR3 has 13 residues. The CDR3 loop is CASSLALEKTQYF. The CDR3 nucleotides are TGTGCCAGCAGTTTAGCTTTAGAAAAGACCCAGTACTTC.

The chain employs TRBV4-1 and TRBJ2-5, with D maybe TRBD2 (7 bases). The germline CDR1 and CDR2 sequences are MGHRA and YSYEKL. The V and J ends lost 6 bases and 0 bases respectively, with 14 bases between them. CDR3 size: 15 residues. CDR3 in amino acids: CASRVRGGYQETQYF. CDR3 in DNA: TGCGCCAGCAGGGTGAGGGGGGGGTACCAAGAGACCCAGTACTTC.

The rearrangement links TRBV19 to TRBJ1-5; 7 bases line up with TRBD1. The CDR3 totals 12 residues. Trimming at V came to 7 bases and at J to 8 bases, leaving 5 bases not matched to a gene. Germline loops: CDR1 LNHDA, CDR2 SQIVND (reference sequence). CDR3 protein: CASTDTGEPQHF. CDR3 bases: TGTGCCAGTACCGATACAGGGGAGCCCCAGCATTTT.

This chain links TRBV4-3 with TRBJ2-1, with D possibly matching TRBD1 (5 bases). Germline V gene sequence: CDR1 LGHNA, CDR2 YSLEER. Trimming removed 1 base from V and 9 bases from J, with 13 bases in between. The CDR3 extends over 14 amino acids. Here the CDR3 DNA reads TGCGCCAGCAGCCAAGGACTGGGGCAGGTTGAGCAGTTCTTC. This translates into CASSQGLGQVEQFF.

The CDR3 DNA reads TGTGCCAGCAGCTCATGGGGAGTTAGCTACAATGAGCAGTTCTTC. Amino acids: CASSSWGVSYNEQFF. The genes are TRBV7-2 and TRBJ2-1; D perhaps matches TRBD2 (5 bases). The CDR3 is 15 amino acids. Germline values: CDR1 SGHTA, CDR2 FQGNSA. V was trimmed by 4 bases and J by 3 bases, leaving 13 bases between them.

This clone was observed a single time. This rearrangement joins TRBV27 to TRBJ1-5; 8 bases are a match to TRBD1. The germline V gene has CDR1 MNHEY and CDR2 SMNVEV (reference sequence). The CDR3 is 14 residues long. Trimming removed 5 bases from V and 5 bases from J; junction bases left unmatched: 5. CDR3 loop: CASSPQGGYQPQHF. The CDR3 DNA reads as TGTGCCAGCAGTCCACAGGGGGGATATCAGCCCCAGCATTTT.

The chain combines TRBV30 with TRBJ2-3; 7 bases agree with TRBD2. Per the germline V gene, CDR1 is GTSNPN and CDR2 is SVGIG (reference sequence). The V segment lost 1 base and the J segment 0 bases; nucleotides outside the gene matches: 4. CDR3 length equals 15 residues. Here the CDR3 reads CAWSALAASTDTQYF. CDR3 sequence (DNA): TGTGCCTGGAGTGCCCTAGCGGCTAGCACAGATACGCAGTATTTT.

This chain connects TRBV19 to TRBJ1-1; 7 nucleotides align to TRBD1. The V segment lost 3 bases and the J segment 2 bases; nucleotides outside the gene matches: 6. Germline V CDR1 and CDR2: LNHDA, SQIVND (reference sequence). CDR3 length: 15 residues. The CDR3 region is CASSIGTVLNTEAFF. The DNA for the CDR3 is TGTGCCAGTAGTATTGGGACAGTACTAAACACTGAAGCTTTCTTT.